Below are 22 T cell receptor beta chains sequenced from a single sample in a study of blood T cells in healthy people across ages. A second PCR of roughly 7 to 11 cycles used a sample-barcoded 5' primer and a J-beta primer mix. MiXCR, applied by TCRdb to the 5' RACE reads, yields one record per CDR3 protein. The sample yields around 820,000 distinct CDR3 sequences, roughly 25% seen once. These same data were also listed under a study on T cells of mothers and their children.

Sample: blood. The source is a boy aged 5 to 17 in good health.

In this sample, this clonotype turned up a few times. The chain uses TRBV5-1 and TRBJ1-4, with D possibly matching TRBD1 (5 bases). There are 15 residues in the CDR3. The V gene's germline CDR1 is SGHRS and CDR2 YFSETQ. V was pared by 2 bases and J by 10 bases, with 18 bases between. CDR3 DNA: TGCGCCAGCAGCTTCCTTGGGGCCCATAGCGGAAAACTGTTTTTT. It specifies CASSFLGAHSGKLFF.

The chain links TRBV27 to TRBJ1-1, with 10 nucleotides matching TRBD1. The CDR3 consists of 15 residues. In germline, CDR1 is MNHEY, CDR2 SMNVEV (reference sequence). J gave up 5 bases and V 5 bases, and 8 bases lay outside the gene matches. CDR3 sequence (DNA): TGTGCCAGCAGTCCCCGACAGGGGGCAACGACTGAAGCTTTCTTT. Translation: CASSPRQGATTEAFF.

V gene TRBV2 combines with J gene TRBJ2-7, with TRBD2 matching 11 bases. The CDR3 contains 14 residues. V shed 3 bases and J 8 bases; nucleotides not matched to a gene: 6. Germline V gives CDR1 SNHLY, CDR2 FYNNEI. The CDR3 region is CASSEPSGGFKQYF. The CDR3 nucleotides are TGTGCCAGCAGTGAGCCTAGCGGGGGGTTCAAGCAGTACTTC.

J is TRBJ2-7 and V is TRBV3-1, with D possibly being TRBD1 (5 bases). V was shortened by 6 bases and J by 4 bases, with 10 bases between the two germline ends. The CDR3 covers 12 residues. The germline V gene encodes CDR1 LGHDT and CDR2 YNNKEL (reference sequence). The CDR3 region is CASRDDSYEQYF. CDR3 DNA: TGTGCCAGCAGAGACGACAGTTACGAGCAGTACTTC.

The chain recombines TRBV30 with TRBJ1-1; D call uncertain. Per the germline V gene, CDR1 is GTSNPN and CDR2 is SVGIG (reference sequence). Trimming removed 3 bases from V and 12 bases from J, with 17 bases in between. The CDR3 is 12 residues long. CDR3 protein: CAWRWEGPVPFF. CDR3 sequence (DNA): TGTGCCTGGAGGTGGGAGGGCCCAGTCCCTTTCTTT.

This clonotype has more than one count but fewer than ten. CDR3 DNA sequence: TGCGCCAGCAGCCAGAACAGGGCTTTGGGCACTGAAGCTTTCTTT. Its translation: CASSQNRALGTEAFF. The rearrangement joins TRBV4-3 to TRBJ1-1, with a possible D match to TRBD1 (6 bases). The CDR3 contains 15 residues. V lost 3 bases and J lost 4, with 15 bases in between. Germline values: CDR1 LGHNA, CDR2 YSLEER.

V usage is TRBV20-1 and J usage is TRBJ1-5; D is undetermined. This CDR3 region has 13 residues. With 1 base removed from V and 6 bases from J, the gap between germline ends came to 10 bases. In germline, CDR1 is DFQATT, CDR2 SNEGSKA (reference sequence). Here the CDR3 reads CSARVPLTQPQHF. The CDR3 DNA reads TGCAGTGCTAGAGTCCCACTGACTCAGCCCCAGCATTTT.

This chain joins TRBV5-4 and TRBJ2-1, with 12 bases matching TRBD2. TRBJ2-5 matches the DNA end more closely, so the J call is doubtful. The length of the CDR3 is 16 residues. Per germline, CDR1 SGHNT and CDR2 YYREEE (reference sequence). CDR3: CASSFSSGRAGETQYF. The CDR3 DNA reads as TGTGCCAGCAGCTTTTCTAGCGGGAGGGCCGGTGAGACCCAGTACTTC.

The CDR3 reads CSVWMWTPDNNEQFF. As DNA, the CDR3 is TGCAGCGTTTGGATGTGGACTCCTGATAACAATGAGCAGTTCTTC. The chain joins TRBV29-1 to TRBJ2-1; TRBD2 might be the D (5 bases). CDR3 length: 15 amino acids. Trimming left V 5 bases short and J 5 bases short, with 19 bases between. Germline values: CDR1 SQVTM, CDR2 ANQGSEA.

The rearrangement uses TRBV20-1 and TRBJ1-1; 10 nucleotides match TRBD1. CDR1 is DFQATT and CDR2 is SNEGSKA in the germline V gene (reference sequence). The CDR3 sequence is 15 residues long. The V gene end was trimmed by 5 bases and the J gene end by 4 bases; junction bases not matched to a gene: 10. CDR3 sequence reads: CSAGPPWDRGTEAFF. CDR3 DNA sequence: TGCAGTGCTGGCCCCCCCTGGGACAGGGGCACTGAAGCTTTCTTT.

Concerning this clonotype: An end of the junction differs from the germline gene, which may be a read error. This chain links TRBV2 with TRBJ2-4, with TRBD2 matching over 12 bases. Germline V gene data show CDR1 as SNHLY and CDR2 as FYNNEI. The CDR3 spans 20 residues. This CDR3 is CASREGTSGPYRLAKNIQYF. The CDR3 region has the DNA TGTGCCAGCAGAGAAGGGACTAGCGGGCCTTACCGTCTGGCCAAAAACATTCAGTACTTC.

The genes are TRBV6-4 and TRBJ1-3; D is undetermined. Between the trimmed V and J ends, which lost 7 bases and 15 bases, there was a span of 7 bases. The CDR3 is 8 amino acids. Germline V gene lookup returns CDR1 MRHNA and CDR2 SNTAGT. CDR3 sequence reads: CASTREYF. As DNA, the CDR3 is TGTGCCAGCACACGCGAATATTTT.

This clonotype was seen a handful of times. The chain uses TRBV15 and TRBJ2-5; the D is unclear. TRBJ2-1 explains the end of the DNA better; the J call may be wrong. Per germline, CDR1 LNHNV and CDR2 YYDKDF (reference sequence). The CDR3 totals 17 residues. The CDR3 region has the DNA TGTGCCACCAGCAGAGATGGAACGGGTAAGGAGTTCAATGAGCAGTTCTTC. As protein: CATSRDGTGKEFNEQFF.

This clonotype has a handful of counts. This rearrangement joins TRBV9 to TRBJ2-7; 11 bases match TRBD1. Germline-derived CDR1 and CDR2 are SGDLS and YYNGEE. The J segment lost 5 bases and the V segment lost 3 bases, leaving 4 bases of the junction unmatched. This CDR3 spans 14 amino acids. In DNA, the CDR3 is TGTGCCAGCAGCGGGGGACAGGGGGTCCACGAGCAGTACTTC. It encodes CASSGGQGVHEQYF. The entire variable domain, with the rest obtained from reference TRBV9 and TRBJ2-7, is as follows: DSGVTQTPKHLITATGQRVTLRCSPRSGDLSVYWYQQSLDQGLQFLIQYYNGEERAKGNILERFSAQQFPDLHSELNLSSLELGDSALYFCASSGGQGVHEQYFGPGTRLTVT.

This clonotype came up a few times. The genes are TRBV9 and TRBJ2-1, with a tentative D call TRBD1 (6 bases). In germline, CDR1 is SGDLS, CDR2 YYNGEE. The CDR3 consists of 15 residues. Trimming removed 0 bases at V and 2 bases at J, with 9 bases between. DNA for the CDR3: TGTGCCAGCAGCGTAGACAGGGCCACCTACAATGAGCAGTTCTTC. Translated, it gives CASSVDRATYNEQFF.

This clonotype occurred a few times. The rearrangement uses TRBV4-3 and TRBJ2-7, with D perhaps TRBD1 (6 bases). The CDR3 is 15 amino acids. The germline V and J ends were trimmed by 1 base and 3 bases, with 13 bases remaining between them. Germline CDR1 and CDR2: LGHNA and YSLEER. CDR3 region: CASSQVPGQNYEQYF. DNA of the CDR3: TGCGCCAGCAGCCAAGTCCCTGGACAGAACTACGAGCAGTACTTC.

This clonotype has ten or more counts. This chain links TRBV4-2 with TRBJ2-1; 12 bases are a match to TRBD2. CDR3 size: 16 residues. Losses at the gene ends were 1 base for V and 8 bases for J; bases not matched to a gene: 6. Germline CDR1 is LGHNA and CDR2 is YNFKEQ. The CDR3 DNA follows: TGTGCCAGCAGCCAAGGGACTAGCGGGACGCCAGATGAGCAGTTCTTC. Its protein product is CASSQGTSGTPDEQFF.

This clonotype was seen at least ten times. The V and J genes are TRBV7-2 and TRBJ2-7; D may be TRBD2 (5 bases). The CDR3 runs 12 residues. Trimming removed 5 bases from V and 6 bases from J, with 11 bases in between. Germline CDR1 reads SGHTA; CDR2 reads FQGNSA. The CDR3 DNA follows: TGTGCCAGCAGCCCCGCGGGTGGCGAGCAGTACTTC. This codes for CASSPAGGEQYF.

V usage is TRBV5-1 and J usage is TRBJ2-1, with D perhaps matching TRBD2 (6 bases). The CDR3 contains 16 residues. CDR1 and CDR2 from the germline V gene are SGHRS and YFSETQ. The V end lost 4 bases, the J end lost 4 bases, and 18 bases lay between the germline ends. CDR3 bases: TGCGCCAGCAGCACCGGGACTCCCGTTCCTTACAATGAGCAGTTCTTC. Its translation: CASSTGTPVPYNEQFF.

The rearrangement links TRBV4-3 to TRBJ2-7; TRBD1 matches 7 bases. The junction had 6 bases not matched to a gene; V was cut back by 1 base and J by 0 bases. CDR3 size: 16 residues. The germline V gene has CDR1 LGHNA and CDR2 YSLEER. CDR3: CASSQGSSGGSYEQYF. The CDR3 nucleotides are TGCGCCAGCAGCCAAGGGTCGTCAGGGGGCTCCTACGAGCAGTACTTC.

Here the CDR3 reads CASSPLIAGGPTDTQYF. CDR3 nucleotide sequence: TGTGCCAGCAGTCCACTCATAGCGGGAGGCCCCACAGATACGCAGTATTTT. This rearrangement joins TRBV12-3 or TRBV12-4 to TRBJ2-3, with 10 bases identical to TRBD2. Trimming removed 5 bases from V and 2 bases from J; junction bases left unmatched: 10. This CDR3 is built from 17 residues.

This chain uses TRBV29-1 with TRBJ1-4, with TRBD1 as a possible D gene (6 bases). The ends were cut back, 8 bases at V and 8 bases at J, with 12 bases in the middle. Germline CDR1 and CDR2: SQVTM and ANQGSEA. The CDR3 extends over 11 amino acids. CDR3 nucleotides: TGCAGCTGCGCCGACAGGGAAAAACTGTTTTTT. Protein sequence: CSCADREKLFF.